The clone carrying this T cell receptor beta chain was seen only a few times. These data come from a study of regulatory T cells in long-lasting Graves disease. Germline V gene data show CDR1 as DFQATT and CDR2 as SNEGSKA (reference sequence). Trimming cost V 0 bases and J 2 bases, with 13 bases left between them. This CDR3 has 16 amino acids. According to the study, TCR beta libraries were built with iRepertoire HTBI primers and CDR3-region Arm-PCR. TCRdb analysed the multiplex PCR reads with MiXCR anew, one entry per CDR3 protein. This sample has 540,000 or so distinct CDR3 sequences, with approximately 13% found just once. Time point indicated: newly diagnosed GD, antithyroid drugs for less than 3 months. The TCR library was prepared using RNA isolated from PBMCs. These data also formed part of another study, on T cells in Graves' hyperthyroidism and ophthalmopathy. Per that study: Graves' hyperthyroidism showing no ophthalmopathy progression within 18 months was considered stable.

This TCR was recovered from a man aged 25 to 40 with Graves disease. The sequenced sample was peripheral blood mononuclear cells (PBMCs), obtained at new diagnosis, from a patient treated with antithyroid drugs. V is TRBV20-1 and J is TRBJ2-2; possibly TRBD2 for D (6 bases). CDR3: CSARDVSGGNTGELFF. The CDR3 nucleotides are TGCAGTGCTAGAGATGTTAGCGGAGGAAACACCGGGGAGCTGTTTTTT.